A selection of T cell receptor beta chains follows, all from one sample in a study of blood T cells in healthy people across ages. Using its own MiXCR run on the 5' RACE reads, TCRdb lists one record per CDR3 protein. The sample lists some 1.8 million distinct CDR3 sequences, about two fifths seen once, with 23% in the top ten. Material: blood. These receptors all stem from a human donor in good health. CDR3s include the opening cysteine and the closing phenylalanine or tryptophan. D genes are given only for firm matches. Size is stated for part of the rows, as once, few or many counts, or as a class when the clone is expanded.

clone_size: few; d_call: .; j_call: TRBJ2-1; v_call: TRBV6-2/TRBV6-3; cdr3_nt: TGTGCCAGCAGTTACGCCAGCACTGAGCAGTTCTTC; cdr3_aa: CASSYASTEQFF
clone_size: .; d_call: .; j_call: TRBJ1-2; v_call: TRBV7-9; cdr3_nt: TGTGCCAGCGACCTAAAGCAGGCGTCGGTCACGTATGGCTACACCTTC; cdr3_aa: CASDLKQASVTYGYTF
clone_size: few; d_call: TRBD1; j_call: TRBJ2-2; v_call: TRBV7-3; cdr3_nt: TGTGCCAGCAGCTTATTCGGACAGGGGGTCACCGGGGAGCTGTTTTTT; cdr3_aa: CASSLFGQGVTGELFF
clone_size: few; d_call: .; j_call: TRBJ2-7; v_call: TRBV20-1; cdr3_nt: TGCAGTGCTAAGGACAGACGGTCCGAGGCGGTATACGAGCAGTACTTC; cdr3_aa: CSAKDRRSEAVYEQYF
clone_size: .; d_call: .; j_call: TRBJ2-3; v_call: TRBV4-2; cdr3_nt: TGTGCCAGCAGCCAAGGGGCGACCAACCCAGATACGCAGTATTTT; cdr3_aa: CASSQGATNPDTQYF
clone_size: .; d_call: TRBD2; j_call: TRBJ2-1; v_call: TRBV5-1; cdr3_nt: TGCGCCAGCAGCCCAACCCTAGCGGGGGCTGACAATGAGCAGTTCTTC; cdr3_aa: CASSPTLAGADNEQFF
clone_size: .; d_call: .; j_call: TRBJ2-5; v_call: TRBV6-1; cdr3_nt: TGTGCCAGCAGGCGTAAATACCAAGAGACCCAGTACTTC; cdr3_aa: CASRRKYQETQYF
clone_size: .; d_call: TRBD1; j_call: TRBJ2-3; v_call: TRBV7-3; cdr3_nt: TGTGCCACATCACGATCCGGGGCGACAGGGGCTCGGGATACGCAGTATTTT; cdr3_aa: CATSRSGATGARDTQYF
clone_size: .; d_call: .; j_call: TRBJ2-7; v_call: TRBV19; cdr3_nt: TGTGCCAGTAGTGGCCGGGACAAATCCTACGAGCAGTACTTC; cdr3_aa: CASSGRDKSYEQYF
clone_size: few; d_call: TRBD2; j_call: TRBJ2-7; v_call: TRBV20-1; cdr3_nt: TGCAGTGCTACACGAACTAGCGGGGGGCTTTCCTACGAGCAGTACTTC; cdr3_aa: CSATRTSGGLSYEQYF
clone_size: .; d_call: .; j_call: TRBJ1-1; v_call: TRBV27; cdr3_nt: TGTGCCAGCAGTAAAAAGGACAGTATGGGCACTGAAGCTTTCTTT; cdr3_aa: CASSKKDSMGTEAFF
clone_size: .; d_call: TRBD2; j_call: TRBJ2-1; v_call: TRBV12-3/TRBV12-4; cdr3_nt: TGTGCCAGCAGTTTGGGGGTAGCGGGGGGGCTCTATGAGCAGTTCTTC; cdr3_aa: CASSLGVAGGLYEQFF
clone_size: .; d_call: TRBD2; j_call: TRBJ2-1; v_call: TRBV7-2; cdr3_nt: TGTGCCAGCAGCTTGACCCCGGGGGGGCCTTACTACAATGAGCAGTTCTTC; cdr3_aa: CASSLTPGGPYYNEQFF
clone_size: few; d_call: TRBD2; j_call: TRBJ2-7; v_call: TRBV3-1; cdr3_nt: TGTGCCAGCGGGGCAGTGCGTCAAGCGGGGGGGCCACGCGAGCAGTACTTC; cdr3_aa: CASGAVRQAGGPREQYF
clone_size: few; d_call: .; j_call: TRBJ1-2; v_call: TRBV12-3/TRBV12-4; cdr3_nt: TGTGCCAGCAGTAAGACGCTTTACTATGGCTACACCTTC; cdr3_aa: CASSKTLYYGYTF
clone_size: .; d_call: .; j_call: TRBJ2-2; v_call: TRBV4-3; cdr3_nt: TGCGTCAGCAGCCAAAATGGGGGAAGCACCGGGGAGCTGTTTTTT; cdr3_aa: CVSSQNGGSTGELFF
clone_size: .; d_call: TRBD2; j_call: TRBJ2-7; v_call: TRBV20-1; cdr3_nt: TGCAGTGCTCATGGACTAGCGGGGCTTCCCTACGAGCAGTACTTC; cdr3_aa: CSAHGLAGLPYEQYF
clone_size: .; d_call: TRBD2; j_call: TRBJ2-1; v_call: TRBV6-2/TRBV6-3; cdr3_nt: TGTGCCAGCAGTTTTGCGGGGGTAGAGCAGTTCTTC; cdr3_aa: CASSFAGVEQFF
clone_size: .; d_call: .; j_call: TRBJ1-4; v_call: TRBV27; cdr3_nt: TGTGCCAGCAGTTGGCGGGCTGGCACTAATGAAAAACTGTTTTTT; cdr3_aa: CASSWRAGTNEKLFF
clone_size: .; d_call: .; j_call: TRBJ2-5; v_call: TRBV7-2; cdr3_nt: TGTGCCAGCAGCCTACGACGGGGTGTGGAGACCCAGTACTTC; cdr3_aa: CASSLRRGVETQYF
clone_size: .; d_call: .; j_call: TRBJ2-4; v_call: TRBV7-2; cdr3_nt: TGTGCCAGCAGCATCCGGGCCGCACGAGAGGACATTCAGTACTTC; cdr3_aa: CASSIRAAREDIQYF
clone_size: few; d_call: .; j_call: TRBJ2-3; v_call: TRBV27; cdr3_nt: TGTGCCAGCAGTTTATTTTACTCCACAGATACGCAGTATTTT; cdr3_aa: CASSLFYSTDTQYF
clone_size: few; d_call: .; j_call: TRBJ1-2; v_call: TRBV15; cdr3_nt: TGTGCCACCGAATCATCGTTAGACAGACTCTATGGCTACACCTTC; cdr3_aa: CATESSLDRLYGYTF
clone_size: .; d_call: .; j_call: TRBJ2-5; v_call: TRBV20-1; cdr3_nt: TGCAGTGCTAGAGATCGGGCTAGGTTGGCGGAGACCCAGTACTTC; cdr3_aa: CSARDRARLAETQYF
clone_size: many; d_call: .; j_call: TRBJ2-7; v_call: TRBV20-1; cdr3_nt: TGCAGTGCAAAGAAACAGGGAGGGATCCTCTACGAGCAGTACTTC; cdr3_aa: CSAKKQGGILYEQYF
clone_size: few; d_call: TRBD2; j_call: TRBJ2-1; v_call: TRBV6-4; cdr3_nt: TGTGCCAGCAGTGGGAGCGGGGGATCATACAATGGGCAGTTCTTC; cdr3_aa: CASSGSGGSYNGQFF
clone_size: few; d_call: .; j_call: TRBJ2-3; v_call: TRBV12-3/TRBV12-4; cdr3_nt: TGTGCCAGCAGTTTTATCGGCGACCTACCCACAGATACGCAGTATTTT; cdr3_aa: CASSFIGDLPTDTQYF
clone_size: .; d_call: .; j_call: TRBJ2-3; v_call: TRBV7-2; cdr3_nt: TGTGCCAGCAGCTGGAGTCAAACAGATACGCAGTATTTT; cdr3_aa: CASSWSQTDTQYF
clone_size: .; d_call: .; j_call: TRBJ2-7; v_call: TRBV6-6; cdr3_nt: TGTGCCAGCAGTTACGCCGATTCCTACGAGCAGTACTTC; cdr3_aa: CASSYADSYEQYF
clone_size: few; d_call: .; j_call: TRBJ2-7; v_call: TRBV5-1; cdr3_nt: TGCGCCAGCAGCTTAACCAGCTCGGTAATCTCCTACGAGCAGTACTTC; cdr3_aa: CASSLTSSVISYEQYF
clone_size: few; d_call: .; j_call: TRBJ1-2; v_call: TRBV3-1; cdr3_nt: TGTGCCAGCAGCCAGGTTATGGTTGGCTACACCTTC; cdr3_aa: CASSQVMVGYTF
clone_size: .; d_call: .; j_call: TRBJ1-1; v_call: TRBV29-1; cdr3_nt: TGCAGCGTTGGAGGGGGATTCACCACTAACACTGAAGCTTTCTTT; cdr3_aa: CSVGGGFTTNTEAFF
clone_size: .; d_call: TRBD2; j_call: TRBJ2-7; v_call: TRBV5-1; cdr3_nt: TGCGCCAGCAGCTATCTAGCGGGGGGCGACAATGAGCAGTACTTC; cdr3_aa: CASSYLAGGDNEQYF
clone_size: .; d_call: TRBD1; j_call: TRBJ2-7; v_call: TRBV6-2/TRBV6-3; cdr3_nt: TGTGCCAGCAGATTGGGACAGGCCGGGACCTACGAGCAGTACTTC; cdr3_aa: CASRLGQAGTYEQYF
clone_size: many; d_call: .; j_call: TRBJ2-7; v_call: TRBV7-9; cdr3_nt: TGTGCCAGCAGCTCCACAGGTTCTGGGCAGTACTTC; cdr3_aa: CASSSTGSGQYF
clone_size: .; d_call: TRBD2; j_call: TRBJ2-1; v_call: TRBV20-1; cdr3_nt: TGCAGTGCTAGACTAGCGGAATACAATGAGCAGTTCTTC; cdr3_aa: CSARLAEYNEQFF
clone_size: .; d_call: .; j_call: TRBJ1-1; v_call: TRBV6-5; cdr3_nt: TGTGCCAGCAGTTCGACGTGGGAGCCGAACACTGAAGCTTTCTTT; cdr3_aa: CASSSTWEPNTEAFF
clone_size: .; d_call: .; j_call: TRBJ1-4; v_call: TRBV7-9; cdr3_nt: TGTGCCAGCAGCTTAAGTGAATTTAATGAAAAACTGTTTTTT; cdr3_aa: CASSLSEFNEKLFF
clone_size: .; d_call: TRBD1; j_call: TRBJ1-5; v_call: TRBV7-6; cdr3_nt: TGTGCCAGCAGCCCGGGACAGGGAGGGACGTATAGCAATCAGCCCCAGCATTTT; cdr3_aa: CASSPGQGGTYSNQPQHF
clone_size: .; d_call: TRBD1; j_call: TRBJ1-1; v_call: TRBV7-2; cdr3_nt: TGTGCCAGCAGATTTCAGGGGGGTAGGGCTGAAGCTTTCTTT; cdr3_aa: CASRFQGGRAEAFF
clone_size: few; d_call: .; j_call: TRBJ2-1; v_call: TRBV18; cdr3_nt: TGTGCCAGCTCACCTTTTGACAGCTTCTCCTACAATGAGCAGTTCTTC; cdr3_aa: CASSPFDSFSYNEQFF
clone_size: few; d_call: .; j_call: TRBJ2-3; v_call: TRBV20-1; cdr3_nt: TGCAGTGCTGCTCGGGTGACAGATACGCAGTATTTT; cdr3_aa: CSAARVTDTQYF
clone_size: .; d_call: TRBD1; j_call: TRBJ1-2; v_call: TRBV10-3; cdr3_nt: TGTGCCATCAGTGACCCAGGACAGGGGGGCTATGGCTACACCTTC; cdr3_aa: CAISDPGQGGYGYTF
clone_size: few; d_call: .; j_call: TRBJ2-1; v_call: TRBV6-6; cdr3_nt: TGTGCCAGCAGAGGAAAGGACCCTCGAACCTACAATGAGCAGTTCTTC; cdr3_aa: CASRGKDPRTYNEQFF
clone_size: few; d_call: TRBD2; j_call: TRBJ2-5; v_call: TRBV25-1; cdr3_nt: TGTGCCAGCAGTGGATGGGGGGGGGAGACCCAGTACTTC; cdr3_aa: CASSGWGGETQYF
clone_size: few; d_call: .; j_call: TRBJ1-6; v_call: TRBV4-1; cdr3_nt: TGCGCCAGCAGCCAAGATTGGGTTCGACGGACGAAGGCCCTCCACTTT; cdr3_aa: CASSQDWVRRTKALHF
clone_size: .; d_call: .; j_call: TRBJ1-5; v_call: TRBV5-1; cdr3_nt: TGCGCCGGCAGCTTGGAAGGAACTAATAGCAATCAGCCCCAGCATTTT; cdr3_aa: CAGSLEGTNSNQPQHF
clone_size: .; d_call: TRBD1; j_call: TRBJ1-4; v_call: TRBV18; cdr3_nt: TGTGCCAGCTCACTTGGACAGGACTTTGCAACTAATGAAAAACTGTTTTTT; cdr3_aa: CASSLGQDFATNEKLFF
clone_size: .; d_call: .; j_call: TRBJ2-7; v_call: TRBV28; cdr3_nt: TGTGCCTGCAGTCCCAGACCGTCCTACGAGCAGTACTTC; cdr3_aa: CACSPRPSYEQYF
clone_size: few; d_call: .; j_call: TRBJ2-7; v_call: TRBV2; cdr3_nt: TGTGCCAGCATTTCCCACGGCAGGGGCTACGAGCAGTACTTC; cdr3_aa: CASISHGRGYEQYF
clone_size: few; d_call: .; j_call: TRBJ2-3; v_call: TRBV29-1; cdr3_nt: TGCAGCGCTGCGTGGGGACAACGGGGAGATACGCAGTATTTT; cdr3_aa: CSAAWGQRGDTQYF
clone_size: .; d_call: TRBD2; j_call: TRBJ2-5; v_call: TRBV3-1; cdr3_nt: TGTGTCAGCAGCCGGCGACAAGCGGGGGAAGAGACCCAGTACTTC; cdr3_aa: CVSSRRQAGEETQYF
clone_size: few; d_call: .; j_call: TRBJ1-5; v_call: TRBV2; cdr3_nt: TGTGCCAGCAGGGAACAGGGTACGGAACAGCCCCAGCATTTT; cdr3_aa: CASREQGTEQPQHF
clone_size: .; d_call: TRBD1; j_call: TRBJ1-2; v_call: TRBV30; cdr3_nt: TGTGCCTGGAGTGTACTAAACAGGGGTACTGGCTACACCTTC; cdr3_aa: CAWSVLNRGTGYTF
clone_size: once; d_call: .; j_call: TRBJ2-5; v_call: TRBV19; cdr3_nt: TGTGCCAGTAGTATAGGGGGAGGCCCCCAAGAGACCCAGTACTTC; cdr3_aa: CASSIGGGPQETQYF